The entry below describes one TCR beta chain. What it binds is unknown. These data are taken from a study of cytomegalovirus exposure and HLA in healthy donors. Broader study findings: Later analysis identified several of the most significant clusters that appeared linked to common viral pathogens. The likely origin of a cluster of highly shared sequence variants was a sequencing artifact.

The PCR ran on 60 Vbeta and 13 Jbeta primers. The data were produced by immunoSEQ multiplex PCR, yet TCRdb's version contains in-frame clones alone and is incomplete. This table holds some 180,000 clones, roughly 70% found once. CDR1 and CDR2 (germline): KGHSH, LQKENI. The CDR3 runs 15 residues. This sequence originates from a male donor in good health and CMV-seronegative. Sequencing was performed on PBMCs. The rearrangement joins TRBV18 to TRBJ2-5; perhaps TRBD2 as D (6 bases). The DNA end favors TRBJ2-7, so the J call may be wrong. The CDR3 sequence is CASSPPGGGGTEQYF. The CDR3 DNA reads TGTGCCAGCTCACCACCGGGGGGTGGTGGGACCGAGCAGTACTTC.